The next 4 T cell receptor beta chains were all read from a single sample in a study of blood T cell repertoires in COVID-19. The assay was immunoSEQ multiplex PCR, and TCRdb's table has in-frame clones only and misses some. The top ten clones hold approximately 2.6% of a sample with about 220,000 clones, 70% to 90% of them seen once. Sequencing was done on a sample of peripheral blood. Receptors originate from a man between 50 and 59 years old who had recovered from COVID-19.

J is TRBJ2-1 and V is TRBV10-3, with TRBD1 identical over 8 bases. V lost 6 bases to trimming and J lost 8 bases; unmatched junction nucleotides: 18. The CDR3 length is 17 residues. Looked up from germline, CDR1 is ENHRY and CDR2 is SYGVKD. The CDR3 coding sequence is TGTGCCATCAGCCGCGCGATTAGGACAGGGAATTTCGATGAGCAGTTCTTC. As protein: CAISRAIRTGNFDEQFF.

The chain carries TRBV2 and TRBJ2-7; TRBD2 might be the D (6 bases). Germline assignment: CDR1 SNHLY and CDR2 FYNNEI. Between the trimmed V and J ends, which lost 6 bases and 6 bases, there was a span of 15 bases. There are 13 residues in the CDR3. Written as DNA, the CDR3 is TGTGCCAGCAGGTTCCGGGAGCGGAGCGAGCAGTACTTC. This gives the protein CASRFRERSEQYF.

This clone was recorded a few times. The V call is TRBV27, the J call TRBJ1-1, with D possibly TRBD1 on 5 matching bases. Germline assignment: CDR1 MNHEY and CDR2 SMNVEV (reference sequence). V shed 10 bases and J shed 4 bases, with 19 bases lying between them. This CDR3 has 14 residues. CDR3 loop: CATLQGGVGTEAFF. The CDR3 DNA reads TGTGCCACCCTACAAGGAGGGGTAGGCACTGAAGCTTTCTTT.

This clone came up a few times. This chain joins TRBV4-1 and TRBJ1-2; the match to TRBD1 covers 12 bases. Germline CDR1 reads MGHRA; CDR2 reads YSYEKL. The V and J ends lost 4 bases and 14 bases, in that order; junction bases with no gene match: 11. This CDR3 contains 14 residues. The CDR3 here is CASSPAGTGGLGTF. The CDR3 DNA is TGCGCCAGCAGCCCGGCCGGGACAGGGGGCCTGGGGACCTTC.